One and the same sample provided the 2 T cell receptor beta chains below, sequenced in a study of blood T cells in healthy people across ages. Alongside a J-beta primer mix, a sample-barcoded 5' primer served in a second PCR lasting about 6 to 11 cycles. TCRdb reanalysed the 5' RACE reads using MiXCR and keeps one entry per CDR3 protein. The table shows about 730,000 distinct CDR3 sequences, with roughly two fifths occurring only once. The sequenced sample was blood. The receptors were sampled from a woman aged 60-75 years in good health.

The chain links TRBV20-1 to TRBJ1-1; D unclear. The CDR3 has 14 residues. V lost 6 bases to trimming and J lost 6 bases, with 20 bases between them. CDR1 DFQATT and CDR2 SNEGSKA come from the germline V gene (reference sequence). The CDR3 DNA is TGCAGTGCCCAATTGGCTGGGAGAAGGGCTGAAGCTTTCTTT. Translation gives CSAQLAGRRAEAFF.

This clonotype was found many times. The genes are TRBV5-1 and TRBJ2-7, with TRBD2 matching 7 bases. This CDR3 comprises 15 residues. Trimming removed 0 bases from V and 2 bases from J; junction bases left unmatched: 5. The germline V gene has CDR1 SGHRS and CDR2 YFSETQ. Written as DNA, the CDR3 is TGCGCCAGCAGCTTGGAGGTGGGAGGGCCCTACGAGCAGTACTTC. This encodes CASSLEVGGPYEQYF.